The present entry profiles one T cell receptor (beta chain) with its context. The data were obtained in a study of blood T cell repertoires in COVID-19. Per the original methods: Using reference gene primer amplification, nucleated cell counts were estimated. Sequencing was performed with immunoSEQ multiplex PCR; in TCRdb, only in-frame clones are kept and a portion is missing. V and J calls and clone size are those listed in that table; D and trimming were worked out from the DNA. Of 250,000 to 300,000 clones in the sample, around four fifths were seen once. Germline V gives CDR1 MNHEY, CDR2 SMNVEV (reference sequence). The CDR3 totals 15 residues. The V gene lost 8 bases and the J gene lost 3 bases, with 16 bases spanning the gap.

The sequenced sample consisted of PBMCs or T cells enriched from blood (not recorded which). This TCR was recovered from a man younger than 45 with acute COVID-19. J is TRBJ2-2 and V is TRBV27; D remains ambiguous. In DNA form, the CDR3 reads TGTGCCAGCGCTCCCGGCCAGGCCTACACCGGGGAGCTGTTTTTT. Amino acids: CASAPGQAYTGELFF.